The clone carrying this T cell receptor beta chain appeared a single time. Its antigen is as yet unknown. Using immunoSEQ multiplex PCR, the repertoire was profiled, and TCRdb retains in-frame clones only, with some absent. The sample shows 35,000 to 45,000 clones, 70% to 85% of them seen only once. This sample is part of a study of OX40 agonist ivuxolimab in advanced cancers. About the research overall: The study gave patients intravenous ivuxolimab at 0.01 to 10 mg/kg every 2 weeks. Averaging 60 years in age, with a range of about 23 to 79, the cohort was approximately 83% male.

The CDR3 spans 15 residues. V shed 2 bases and J 3 bases; nucleotides not matched to a gene: 4. The germline CDR1 and CDR2 sequences are ENHRY and SYGVKD. Study outcomes and limitations: The mean number of expanded clones was higher in CD8+ T cells than in CD4+.

The sequence was obtained from an adult with an advanced solid tumor such as melanoma, head and neck, liver or kidney cancer. Source: CD4+ or CD8+ T cells sorted from blood, taken in a trial of the OX40 agonist ivuxolimab. This sequence joins TRBV10-3 and TRBJ1-1; 9 bases fit TRBD1. CDR3 DNA sequence: TGTGCCATCAGTGAGAGGGGACAGGGATACACTGAAGCTTTCTTT. Translated: CAISERGQGYTEAFF.